What follows are 8 T cell receptor beta chains derived from one specimen sequenced in a study of T cell responses to AZD1222 COVID-19 vaccine. The method was immunoSEQ multiplex PCR; TCRdb's version includes in-frame clones alone and lacks a portion of them. The sample gives about 130,000 clones, 88% of which show up once; about 19% is in the top ten. This material consisted of peripheral blood, taken on day 0 of MenACWY control vaccination. These receptors were collected from an adult in good health.

The rearrangement uses TRBV4-1 and TRBJ1-4; D perhaps matches TRBD1 (5 bases). The CDR3 has 18 amino acids. Looked up from germline, CDR1 is MGHRA and CDR2 is YSYEKL. V was pared by 3 bases and J by 8 bases, with 25 bases between. The CDR3 DNA reads as TGCGCCAGCAGCCAGAGGATACAGGTTGGGGGTGGAGGAGAAAAACTGTTTTTT. Translated: CASSQRIQVGGGGEKLFF.

This clone has only a few counts. CDR3 in amino acids: CASSQAVLYEQYF. CDR3 in DNA: TGCGCCAGCAGCCAGGCAGTCCTCTACGAGCAGTACTTC. This chain uses TRBV4-1 with TRBJ2-7; D remains ambiguous. Germline CDR1 and CDR2: MGHRA and YSYEKL. The CDR3 totals 13 residues. Trimming pared 3 bases from V and 3 bases from J, leaving 9 bases between.

The chain combines TRBV4-1 with TRBJ1-6; TRBD1 might be the D (5 bases). The V gene's germline CDR1 is MGHRA and CDR2 YSYEKL. The CDR3 is 16 amino acids. Trimming took off 2 bases at V and 9 bases at J, with 17 bases between the two ends. The CDR3 sequence is CASSQNADREPSPLHF. For the CDR3, the DNA is TGCGCCAGCAGCCAAAATGCTGACAGAGAACCTTCACCCCTCCACTTT.

This chain connects TRBV7-8 to TRBJ1-1; D ambiguous. This CDR3 has 15 residues. V was shortened by 5 bases and J by 5 bases, with 18 bases between the two germline ends. Germline CDR1 is SGHVS and CDR2 is FQNEAQ. DNA for the CDR3: TGTGCCAGCAGCGAAAGGACTGTTTTCGGTACTGAAGCTTTCTTT. Translated, it gives CASSERTVFGTEAFF.

This clone occurred a few times. J is TRBJ2-7 and V is TRBV10-3, with D possibly TRBD2 on 5 matching bases. This CDR3 spans 13 amino acids. Trimming left V 4 bases short and J 4 bases short, with 11 bases between. Per germline, CDR1 ENHRY and CDR2 SYGVKD. CDR3 bases: TGTGCCATCAGTGTAGACGGGAAGTACGAGCAGTACTTC. Residues: CAISVDGKYEQYF.

The chain links TRBV30 to TRBJ2-3; D perhaps matches TRBD1 (5 bases). V lost 3 bases, J lost 4 bases, and 11 bases lay in between. The germline V gene encodes CDR1 GTSNPN and CDR2 SVGIG (reference sequence). The CDR3 spans 13 residues. In DNA, the CDR3 is TGTGCCTGGAGCCCCCCGACAGCAGATACGCAGTATTTT. Amino acids: CAWSPPTADTQYF. The variable domain in full, completed from reference TRBV30 and TRBJ2-3, reads SQTIHQWPATLVQPVGSPLSLECTVEGTSNPNLYWYRQAAGRGLQLLFYSVGIGQISSEVPQNLSASRPQDRQFILSSKKLLLSDSGFYLCAWSPPTADTQYFGPGTRLTVL.

V and J are TRBV10-3 and TRBJ2-6; the D is unclear. V was pared by 0 bases and J by 2 bases, with 5 bases between. The CDR3 covers 15 residues. CDR1 is ENHRY, CDR2 SYGVKD, per germline. This CDR3 reads CAISESLAGANVLTF. CDR3 DNA: TGTGCCATCAGTGAGTCTTTGGCTGGGGCCAACGTCCTGACTTTC.

V and J are TRBV5-6 and TRBJ2-3; TRBD2 matches 8 bases. The CDR3 is 18 amino acids. The V segment lost 1 base and the J segment 6 bases; nucleotides outside the gene matches: 16. Germline V gene lookup returns CDR1 SGHDT and CDR2 YYEEEE. The CDR3 bases are TGTGCCAGCAGCTTGCGGTTAGCGGGAATCTCAGCCGGTGATACGCAGTATTTT. It translates to CASSLRLAGISAGDTQYF.